The TCR beta chain described here comes from a study of blood T cell repertoires in COVID-19 (dated by TCRdb to 2020 to 2022). Study-level background: Collaborator samples came from the United States, Italy and Spain and covered acute and convalescent phases of COVID-19. The material from the prospective study consisted of cDNA or gDNA derived from T cells, B-cell-depleted T cells, or PBMCs. The dataset comprised deeply sampled blood TCRbeta repertoires from subjects exposed to, actively infected with, or recovered from COVID-19. The repertoires were released in a freely available public database intended as a resource for research on the immune response to SARS-CoV-2. The samples were drawn from the first 160 participants of the ongoing ImmuneRACE study and from roughly 1,300 subjects provided by 6 global collaborators. The sample metadata nearly always contained a de-identified subject ID, COVID-19 status, age in years and sex. Where available, HLA class I and class II types were taken from metadata supplied by the sample provider and were not determined by assay-based typing.

This clone has a single count. The antigen this receptor binds is unknown. There are no base qualities to consult, and no much larger clone falls within one base. The paper's findings and limits, for the study overall: Clinical and demographic metadata were provided uncurated, with the amount varying by source and participant.

One collaborating source in Seattle enrolled patients while the patients were actively infected and followed the patients over time throughout the course of disease. Whole blood was collected in K2EDTA tubes by collaborating institutions according to the institutions' own protocols. For TCRbeta analysis, collaborator samples were shipped as frozen whole blood, as isolated PBMCs, or as DNA extracted from either sample type. The CDR1 and CDR2 encoded by the germline V gene (reference sequence) are WNHNN and SYGVQD. V is shortened by 2 bases, J by 3 bases, and the region joining them spans 7 bases. Inclusive of the bounding cysteine and phenylalanine, the CDR3 is 14 residues long. Only the CDR3 part of the read is kept: 42 bases, read in frame from the first base. TCRbeta CDR3 regions were amplified from genomic DNA by means of the immunoSEQ Assay, a bias-controlled multiplex PCR. Concerning the study's data processing: Nucleated cell counts per sample were estimated from amplification of reference gene primers within the assay. To quantify the absolute abundance of each unique TCRbeta CDR3 rearrangement, sequence reads were collapsed and filtered. For each sample, productive Simpson clonality was calculated as the square root of Simpson's diversity index across productive rearrangements. TCRdb stores this immuneACCESS table with in-frame sequences only. Part of the clones is absent; in the studies checked, under half of the shortfall reflects unresolved V genes, and no reason is known for the rest. V and J calls and clone size follow that table, whereas D and trimming were derived from the DNA. The sample data list about 370,000 clones, and around 89% of these were observed just once. The ten top clones hold around 3% of the sample.

Sample: peripheral blood. This TCR was sampled from a woman aged 25 to 39 with COVID-19, enrolled during active disease. Rearrangement joined TRBV10-1 to TRBJ1-4, with no confident D gene call. The CDR3 protein: CASSEGSANEKLFF. The nucleotide sequence reads TGCGCCAGCAGTGAGGGTTCGGCTAATGAAAAACTGTTTTTT.